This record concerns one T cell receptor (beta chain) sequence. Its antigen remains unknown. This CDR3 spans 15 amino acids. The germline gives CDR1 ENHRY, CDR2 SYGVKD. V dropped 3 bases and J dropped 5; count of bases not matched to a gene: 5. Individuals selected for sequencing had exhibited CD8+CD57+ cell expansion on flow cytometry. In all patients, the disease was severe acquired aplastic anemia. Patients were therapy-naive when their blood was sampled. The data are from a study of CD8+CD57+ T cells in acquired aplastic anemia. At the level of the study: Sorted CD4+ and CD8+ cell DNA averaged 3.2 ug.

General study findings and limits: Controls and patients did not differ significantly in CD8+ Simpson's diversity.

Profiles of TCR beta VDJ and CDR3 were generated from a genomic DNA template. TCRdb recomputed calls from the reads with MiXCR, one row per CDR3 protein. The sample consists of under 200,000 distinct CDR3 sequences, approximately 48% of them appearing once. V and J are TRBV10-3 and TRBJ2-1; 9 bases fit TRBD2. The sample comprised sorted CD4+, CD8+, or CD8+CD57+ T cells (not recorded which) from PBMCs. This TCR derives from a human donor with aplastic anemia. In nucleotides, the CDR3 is TGTGCCATCAGTGATTCGACTAGCGGTAACAATGAGCAGTTCTTC. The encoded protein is CAISDSTSGNNEQFF.